This T cell receptor (beta chain) appears in the sequencing data of a study of human T cells and chemical hapten exposure. Study information: Small pooled library volume differences chiefly drove per-sample TCR yield variation.

Deletions cut 8 bases from V and 2 bases from J, with 9 bases between. This CDR3 has 13 amino acids. Indicated time point: pre-sensitization, week 0. Treatment here: therapeutic diphenylcyclopropenone sensitization with weekly scalp DPC. TCRdb reanalysed the RACE reads using MiXCR and keeps one entry per CDR3 protein. The top ten hold just over 2.5% of the sample, which has approximately 400,000 distinct CDR3 sequences, approximately 5% seen once. This clonotype was detected only a few times. The V call is TRBV12-3 or TRBV12-4, the J call TRBJ1-4; D is unclear. The TCR sequence derives from a woman in her forties or fifties with alopecia areata. Some clones in this sample may be carry-over from other donors' samples. This sample comprised whole blood, obtained in connection with sensitization to the hapten diphenylcyclopropenone (DPC). The CDR3 is CASLSRTNEKLFF. The CDR3 bases are TGTGCCAGCCTTTCTAGGACTAATGAAAAACTGTTTTTT.